These 10 T cell receptor beta chains originate from one sample sequenced in a study of T cells in narcolepsy. Repertoires were generated with immunoSEQ multiplex PCR, while TCRdb's copy carries only in-frame clones and drops some. The data show 25,000 to 35,000 clones, around 86% seen once. The sample taken for sequencing was CD45RA- memory CD4+ T cells from PBMCs. The receptor source for this set is a human donor with narcolepsy.

This chain joins TRBV5-8 and TRBJ2-1; TRBD1 matches at 8 bases. V shed 4 bases and J 4 bases; nucleotides not matched to a gene: 7. The CDR3 consists of 15 residues. Germline V lookup: CDR1 SGHTS, CDR2 YDEGEE. The CDR3 loop is CASSHRGQEYNEQFF. The CDR3 region has the DNA TGTGCCAGCAGCCATAGGGGACAGGAATACAATGAGCAGTTCTTC.

This clone qualifies as medium-sized. The chain has TRBV14 and TRBJ1-1, with D possibly being TRBD1 (5 bases). V lost 0 bases and J 7 bases, leaving 9 bases between the germline ends. Germline lookup yields CDR1 SGHDN and CDR2 FVKESK. The CDR3 spans 13 residues. DNA for the CDR3: TGTGCCAGCAGCCAAGAAAGAAGGGGTGAAGCTTTCTTT. Its translation: CASSQERRGEAFF.

In its sample, this clone was seen a few times. As DNA, the CDR3 is TGTGCCAGCAGCCAGAGGGCGGGGGCGAACACTGAAGCTTTCTTT. Protein: CASSQRAGANTEAFF. The V call is TRBV13, the J call TRBJ1-1; tentative D call: TRBD1 (6 bases). The CDR3 extends over 15 amino acids. In germline, CDR1 is PRHDT, CDR2 FYEKMQ (reference sequence). Between the trimmed V and J ends, which lost 5 bases and 1 base, there was a span of 14 bases.

The V gene is TRBV5-1, the J gene TRBJ2-3; 14 bases match TRBD2. The CDR3 runs 19 residues. V gave up 3 bases and J gave up 2 bases; unmatched junction bases: 11. From germline, CDR1 is SGHRS and CDR2 YFSETQ. The CDR3 loop reads CASSSRTSGGQLNTDTQYF. The CDR3 DNA reads TGCGCCAGCAGCTCTCGGACTAGCGGGGGGCAACTAAACACAGATACGCAGTATTTT.

This clone has only a few counts. This chain joins TRBV6-6 and TRBJ2-7, with 9 nucleotides matching TRBD2. Germline assignment: CDR1 MNHNY and CDR2 SVGAGI (reference sequence). The CDR3 is made up of 14 amino acids. The CDR3 sequence: CATQAAGGNYEQYF. The CDR3 DNA reads TGTGCGACGCAAGCCGCGGGGGGGAACTACGAGCAGTACTTC.

A single count supports this clone. The chain employs TRBV13 and TRBJ1-1, with TRBD1 as a possible D gene (6 bases). The CDR3 totals 11 residues. CDR1 is PRHDT and CDR2 is FYEKMQ in the germline V gene (reference sequence). The V end lost 7 bases, the J end lost 8 bases, and 11 bases lay between the germline ends. The CDR3 is CASTRGGEAFF. The CDR3 DNA is TGTGCCAGCACCCGAGGGGGGGAAGCTTTCTTT.

Only a few counts were recorded for this clone. The CDR3 region is CASSQSPNTGLNTEAFF. Written as DNA, the CDR3 is TGCGCCAGCAGCCAAAGTCCGAATACAGGCTTGAACACTGAAGCTTTCTTT. The genes are TRBV4-1 and TRBJ1-1, with D perhaps TRBD1 (5 bases). Germline V gives CDR1 MGHRA, CDR2 YSYEKL. Trimming took off 2 bases at V and 0 bases at J, with 16 bases between the two ends. The CDR3 extends over 17 amino acids.

The V and J genes are TRBV7-2 and TRBJ1-2, with TRBD1 matching over 8 bases. This CDR3 has 15 residues. The V gene end was trimmed by 4 bases and the J gene end by 6 bases; junction bases not matched to a gene: 10. Germline assignment: CDR1 SGHTA and CDR2 FQGNSA. The CDR3 protein is CASSSGQAPRDGYTF. In nucleotides, the CDR3 is TGTGCCAGCAGCTCGGGACAGGCCCCCAGGGATGGCTACACCTTC.

The chain carries TRBV11-3 and TRBJ2-3; the D gene is possibly TRBD1 (5 bases). The germline V gene has CDR1 SGHNT and CDR2 YENEEA. Between the trimmed V and J ends, which lost 4 bases and 1 base, there was a span of 15 bases. This CDR3 region has 16 residues. Written as DNA, the CDR3 is TGTGCCAGCAGCTCCGGAGCCCCCAGGGGCACAGATACGCAGTATTTT. Residues: CASSSGAPRGTDTQYF.

This clone was picked up one time. This chain uses TRBV2 with TRBJ1-6; D call uncertain. V lost 7 bases, J lost 0 bases, and 10 bases lay in between. The germline V gene has CDR1 SNHLY and CDR2 FYNNEI. This CDR3 is built from 15 residues. CDR3 nucleotides: TGTGCCAGCACCACAGCCAGCTCCTATAATTCACCCCTCCACTTT. This translates into CASTTASSYNSPLHF.